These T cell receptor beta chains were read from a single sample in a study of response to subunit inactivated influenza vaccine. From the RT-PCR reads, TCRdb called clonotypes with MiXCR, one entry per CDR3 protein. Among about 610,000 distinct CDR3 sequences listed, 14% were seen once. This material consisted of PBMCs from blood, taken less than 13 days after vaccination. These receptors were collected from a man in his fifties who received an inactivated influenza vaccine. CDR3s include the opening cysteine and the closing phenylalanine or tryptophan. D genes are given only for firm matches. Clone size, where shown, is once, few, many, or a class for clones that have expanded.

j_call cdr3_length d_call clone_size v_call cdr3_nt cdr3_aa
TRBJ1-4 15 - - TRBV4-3 TGCGCCAGCAGCCAAGCGTTCAGGGCTAATGAAAAACTGTTTTTT CASSQAFRANEKLFF
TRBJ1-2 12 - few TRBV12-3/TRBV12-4 TGTGCCAGCAGTTCCAGGGTCGGTGGCTACACCTTC CASSSRVGGYTF
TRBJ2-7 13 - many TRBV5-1 TGCGCCAGCAGCTTGGACAGGGCGGACGAGCAGTACTTC CASSLDRADEQYF
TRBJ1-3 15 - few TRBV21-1 TGTGCCAGCAGCAAAGGGGCCGGGACATCTCACACCATATATTTT CASSKGAGTSHTIYF
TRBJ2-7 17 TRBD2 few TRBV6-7 TGTGCCAGCAGTTACTCTGGGACTAGCGGGGCACCATACGAGCAGTACTTC CASSYSGTSGAPYEQYF
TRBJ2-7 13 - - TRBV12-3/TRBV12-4 TGTGCCAGCCGGCCTAGCCCAGCCTACGAGCAGTACTTC CASRPSPAYEQYF
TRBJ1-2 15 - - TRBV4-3 TGCGCCAGCAGCCAAGCTGTAGAAGGACTTTATGGCTACACCTTC CASSQAVEGLYGYTF
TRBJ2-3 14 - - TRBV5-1 TGCGCCAGCAGCTTATCGCGGGCTGAAGATACGCAGTATTTT CASSLSRAEDTQYF
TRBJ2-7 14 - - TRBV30 TGTGCCTGGAGTGTAACCCTGAAATCCTACGAGCAGTACTTC CAWSVTLKSYEQYF
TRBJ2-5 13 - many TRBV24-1 TGTGCCACCAGTGGAAGCCATTTAGAGACCCAGTACTTC CATSGSHLETQYF
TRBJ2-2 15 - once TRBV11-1 TGTGCCAGCAGCTTAGAAGGCAGGGAGACCGGGGAGCTGTTTTTT CASSLEGRETGELFF
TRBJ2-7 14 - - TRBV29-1 TGCAGCGTTGAAGGGGGGTATGGGTCCTACGAGCAGTACTTC CSVEGGYGSYEQYF
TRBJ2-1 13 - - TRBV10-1 TGCGCCAGCAGCAAACGGACGCATAATGAGCAGTTCTTC CASSKRTHNEQFF
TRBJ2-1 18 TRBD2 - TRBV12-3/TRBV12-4 TGTGCCAGCAAGGGGATAGCGGGAGGGTTAGGCTCCTACAATGAGCAGTTCTTC CASKGIAGGLGSYNEQFF
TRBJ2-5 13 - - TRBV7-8 TGTGCCAGCAGCTACTTAGGGTCGGGGACCCAGTACTTC CASSYLGSGTQYF
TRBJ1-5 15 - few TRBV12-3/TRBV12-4 TGTGCCAGCAGTTTGGGGATTGTGGGCAATCAGCCCCAGCATTTT CASSLGIVGNQPQHF
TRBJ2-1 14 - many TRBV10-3 TGTGCCATCAGTGAATCGACAGGTGGCAATGAGCAGTTCTTC CAISESTGGNEQFF
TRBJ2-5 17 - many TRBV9 TGTGCCAGCAGCTCTAGTGGGGACCCTTTCGTCCAAGAGACCCAGTACTTC CASSSSGDPFVQETQYF
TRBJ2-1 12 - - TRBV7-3 TGTGCCAGCAGCTCCCCGGGCTTCGAGCAGTTCTTC CASSSPGFEQFF
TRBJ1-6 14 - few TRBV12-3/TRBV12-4 TGTGCCAGCAGATTGACAGGTTCGGATTCACCCCTCCACTTT CASRLTGSDSPLHF
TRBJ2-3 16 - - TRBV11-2 TGTGCCAGCAGCCGTGGAAGGGGGGGCGTGAGGGATACGCAGTATTTT CASSRGRGGVRDTQYF
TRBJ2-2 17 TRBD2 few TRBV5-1 TGCGCCAGCAGCTTGGAACTAGCGGGAGGTCGAACCGGGGAGCTGTTTTTT CASSLELAGGRTGELFF